The 9 T cell receptor beta chains presented below share a single source sample, sequenced in a study of cytomegalovirus exposure and HLA in healthy donors. The PCR employed 60 Vbeta primers together with 13 Jbeta primers. Only in-frame clones appear in the TCRdb table, and some are missing; sequencing was by immunoSEQ multiplex PCR. Among 150,000 to 200,000 clones listed, 70% to 80% were seen once. Sequenced material: PBMCs. These TCRs come from a woman aged 40 to 55 in good health and CMV-seronegative.

This clone was observed once. The J gene is TRBJ2-2, the V gene TRBV9; 9 positions match TRBD1. Trimming removed 1 base from V and 6 bases from J; junction bases left unmatched: 7. The CDR3 sequence is 16 residues long. From germline, CDR1 is SGDLS and CDR2 YYNGEE. The CDR3 protein is CASSVTQDRGAGELFF. The CDR3 bases are TGTGCCAGCAGCGTAACCCAGGACAGGGGCGCCGGGGAGCTGTTTTTT.

The rearrangement uses TRBV10-3 and TRBJ1-2; a weak D match, TRBD1 (5 bases). The ends were cut back, 7 bases at V and 8 bases at J, with 17 bases in the middle. Germline values: CDR1 ENHRY, CDR2 SYGVKD. The CDR3 runs 13 residues. The CDR3 nucleotides are TGTGCCATCAAGGAGGGCTCTCAGGGAGGCTACACCTTC. It encodes CAIKEGSQGGYTF.

V and J are TRBV7-3 and TRBJ2-4; TRBD1 is a possible D gene (6 bases). CDR1 SGHTA and CDR2 FQGTGA come from the germline V gene. The CDR3 extends over 12 amino acids. Trimming cost V 5 bases and J 8 bases, with 10 bases left between them. The CDR3 nucleotides read TGTGCCAGCAGCCTCGAGGGGGACATTCAGTACTTC. Translated: CASSLEGDIQYF.

The chain has TRBV28 and TRBJ2-1, with D uncertain. Per germline, CDR1 MDHEN and CDR2 SYDVKM. Trimming left V 5 bases short and J 3 bases short, with 8 bases between. This CDR3 is built from 13 residues. The CDR3 DNA reads as TGTGCCAGCAGTGCGTCCCGCTACAATGAGCAGTTCTTC. Protein sequence: CASSASRYNEQFF.

This chain joins TRBV5-8 and TRBJ2-2, with 10 bases fitting TRBD1. V lost 0 bases and J lost 6; bases outside the gene matches: 5. This CDR3 has 16 residues. CDR1 is SGHTS, CDR2 YDEGEE, per germline. Here the CDR3 DNA reads TGTGCCAGCAGCTTGGAGTGGGACAGGGGATCCGGGGAGCTGTTTTTT. Translated: CASSLEWDRGSGELFF.

The V call is TRBV5-6, the J call TRBJ1-2, with a tentative D call TRBD1 (6 bases). The germline CDR1 and CDR2 sequences are SGHDT and YYEEEE. This CDR3 has 16 amino acids. V gave up 4 bases and J gave up 1 base, with 17 bases separating them. The chain's CDR3 is CASSPWTVSFNYGYTF. The CDR3 DNA reads TGTGCCAGCAGCCCATGGACAGTTTCTTTTAACTATGGCTACACCTTC.

This chain links TRBV4-3 with TRBJ2-7; TRBD2 agrees at 7 bases. CDR1 and CDR2 from the germline V gene are LGHNA and YSLEER. CDR3 size: 14 residues. V lost 1 base, J lost 3 bases, and 3 bases stayed unmatched. The CDR3 sequence: CASSQGGGCYEQYF. CDR3 coding DNA: TGCGCCAGCAGCCAAGGGGGGGGATGCTACGAGCAGTACTTC.

This chain links TRBV7-3 with TRBJ2-5; 9 bases fit TRBD1. Germline CDR1 and CDR2: SGHTA and FQGTGA. This CDR3 spans 14 amino acids. V was clipped by 4 bases and J by 5 bases; unmatched bases: 5. The CDR3: CASSSKGQGETQYF. CDR3 in DNA: TGTGCCAGCAGCTCCAAGGGACAGGGCGAGACCCAGTACTTC.

The chain links TRBV4-1 to TRBJ2-5, with D possibly being TRBD2 (6 bases). The CDR3 is 15 amino acids. The germline V gene encodes CDR1 MGHRA and CDR2 YSYEKL. V lost 1 base and J 1 base, leaving 10 bases between the germline ends. The CDR3 region has the DNA TGCGCCAGCAGCCAAGCCGGGACTGCCCAAGAGACCCAGTACTTC. This gives the protein CASSQAGTAQETQYF.